This entry describes one T cell receptor beta chain. CDR1 LGHNA and CDR2 YSLEER come from the germline V gene. The V end was cut by 4 bases, the J end by 2 bases, with 8 bases between. This CDR3 contains 14 residues. These data are taken from a study of blood T cell repertoires in COVID-19. Study-wide context: Acute and convalescent COVID-19 samples came from the United States, Italy and Spain. PBMCs, B-cell-depleted T cells, or T cells were the source of the cDNA or gDNA that made up the material.

As processed by the authors: Reference gene primer amplification gave estimated nucleated cell counts. Clones were read by immunoSEQ multiplex PCR, and TCRdb kept only the in-frame ones, dropping some. V and J calls and clone size come straight from that table; D and trimming were deduced from the DNA. The sample yields more than 150,000 clones, approximately 90% seen once. The sample consisted of peripheral blood. This TCR came from a man between 65 and 85 years old with active or convalescent COVID-19. The gene calls are TRBV4-3 and TRBJ2-2; a possible D gene is TRBD1 (6 bases). For the CDR3, the DNA is TGCGCCAGCAGCCCGGACAGAAACACCGGGGAGCTGTTTTTT. Its translation: CASSPDRNTGELFF.